Listed below are T cell receptor beta chains from one sample, sequenced in a study of cytotoxic CD8 clonotypes in ibrutinib-treated CLL. TCRdb's copy holds only in-frame clones and misses some; the assay was immunoSEQ multiplex PCR. Of approximately 45,000 clones listed, approximately 65% are singletons. The sample here was PBMCs, taken after 24 months of ibrutinib treatment. The receptors originated from a human donor with chronic lymphocytic leukemia. The CDR3 runs from the conserved cysteine through the conserved F or W. A D gene is named only where the DNA matches it firmly. The size field is filled for only some rows; it gives once, few, many or a size class.

clone_size,v_call,d_call,j_call,cdr3_aa,cdr3_nt
NA,TRBV27,NA,TRBJ1-6,CASMGGGPNSPLHF,TGTGCCAGCATGGGGGGGGGCCCAAATTCACCCCTCCACTTT
few,TRBV28,TRBD1,TRBJ1-4,CASSLIAWDSATNEKLFF,TGTGCCAGCAGTTTAATCGCCTGGGACAGTGCAACTAATGAAAAACTGTTTTTT
NA,TRBV7-8,NA,TRBJ1-5,CASSLVAGFNQPQHF,TGTGCCAGCAGCTTAGTTGCAGGGTTCAATCAGCCCCAGCATTTT
few,TRBV7-7,NA,TRBJ2-2,CASSSPYFDRSNTGELFF,TGTGCTAGCAGCTCCCCCTACTTTGACAGGTCTAACACCGGGGAGCTGTTTTTT
NA,TRBV6-5,NA,TRBJ2-1,CASSYRGFSYNEQFF,TGTGCCAGCAGTTACCGGGGATTTTCCTACAATGAGCAGTTCTTC
NA,TRBV10-3,NA,TRBJ1-1,CAISEPNSGRTEAFF,TGTGCCATCAGTGAGCCTAATTCTGGGAGAACTGAAGCTTTCTTT
few,TRBV9,NA,TRBJ2-2,CASSVGLVGELFF,TGTGCCAGCAGCGTAGGGTTGGTAGGGGAGCTGTTTTTT
few,TRBV7-8,NA,TRBJ2-1,CASSLAMNEQFF,TGTGCCAGCAGCTTAGCAATGAATGAGCAGTTCTTC
NA,TRBV6-5,NA,TRBJ1-5,CASSSGASNQPQHF,TGTGCCAGCAGTTCCGGCGCGAGCAATCAGCCCCAGCATTTT
many,TRBV5-1,NA,TRBJ2-7,CASSTDILNLLDEQYF,TGCGCCAGCAGCACGGACATACTAAACCTCCTAGACGAGCAGTACTTC
NA,TRBV4-1,TRBD1,TRBJ1-1,CASSQDKRQGGTEAFF,TGCGCCAGCAGCCAAGATAAGCGACAGGGAGGCACTGAAGCTTTCTTT
few,TRBV7-3,TRBD2,TRBJ2-1,CASSKGTSGANEQFF,TGTGCCAGCAGCAAAGGGACTAGCGGGGCCAATGAGCAGTTCTTC
few,TRBV7-8,NA,TRBJ1-2,CASSLAEGYNYGYTF,TGTGCCAGCAGCTTAGCGGAGGGATATAACTATGGCTACACCTTC
NA,TRBV25-1,TRBD2,TRBJ2-1,CASRIAGGTNEQFF,TGTGCCAGCAGGATAGCGGGGGGTACCAATGAGCAGTTCTTC
few,TRBV2,NA,TRBJ2-7,CASRAGSSYEQYF,TGTGCCAGCAGGGCAGGGAGCTCCTACGAGCAGTACTTC
once,TRBV9,TRBD2,TRBJ2-5,CASSVGLAGVETQYF,TGTGCCAGCAGCGTAGGGCTAGCGGGGGTGGAGACCCAGTACTTC
few,TRBV5-6,NA,TRBJ2-7,CASSFGTYEQYF,TGTGCCAGCAGCTTCGGGACCTACGAGCAGTACTTC
NA,TRBV29-1,NA,TRBJ2-3,CSVAPGHTQYF,TGCAGCGTAGCCCCGGGGCATACGCAGTATTTT
NA,TRBV6-5,NA,TRBJ1-1,CASHLGAPENTEAFF,TGTGCCAGCCACCTCGGGGCCCCGGAGAACACTGAAGCTTTCTTT
NA,TRBV4-2,TRBD2,TRBJ2-3,CASSQGRGGRTDTQYF,TGTGCCAGCAGCCAGGGCCGCGGGGGGAGGACAGATACGCAGTATTTT
NA,TRBV30,NA,TRBJ1-5,CAWSMGNQPQHF,TGTGCCTGGAGTATGGGCAATCAGCCCCAGCATTTT
NA,TRBV15,NA,TRBJ2-1,CATSRDLMAANEQFF,TGTGCCACCAGCAGAGATTTAATGGCGGCCAATGAGCAGTTCTTC
NA,TRBV30,NA,TRBJ1-5,CAWSTFGGNQPQHF,TGTGCCTGGAGTACCTTCGGGGGGAATCAGCCCCAGCATTTT
once,TRBV6-5,NA,TRBJ2-1,CASMSNGTPQFF,TGTGCCAGCATGTCCAACGGGACGCCCCAGTTCTTC
NA,TRBV4-1,NA,TRBJ1-6,CASSQPRARSDSPLHF,TGCGCCAGCAGCCAACCCCGCGCCAGGAGCGATTCACCCCTCCACTTT
NA,TRBV7-2,TRBD2,TRBJ2-1,CASSLFAGVDNEQFF,TGTGCCAGCAGCTTATTTGCGGGAGTGGACAATGAGCAGTTCTTC
NA,TRBV5-4,NA,TRBJ2-3,CASSLGGPLNTQYF,TGTGCCAGCAGCCTTGGAGGGCCGTTGAATACGCAGTATTTT
NA,TRBV18,TRBD1,TRBJ1-2,CASSRDSSNYGYTF,TGTGCCAGCTCACGGGACAGTTCAAACTATGGCTACACCTTC
few,TRBV15,TRBD1,TRBJ2-7,CATSRDRGFYEQYF,TGTGCCACCAGCCGAGACAGGGGTTTCTACGAGCAGTACTTC
NA,TRBV10-1,NA,TRBJ2-1,CASNPGPSLATNSYNEQFF,TGCGCCAGCAATCCGGGACCTTCCCTGGCGACTAACTCCTACAATGAGCAGTTCTTC
NA,TRBV2,NA,TRBJ2-7,CASSEGGGRSYEQYF,TGTGCCAGCAGTGAGGGCGGTGGGAGGTCCTACGAGCAGTACTTC
few,TRBV10-2,NA,TRBJ1-5,CASTGQRGQPQHF,TGCGCCAGCACTGGACAGAGGGGTCAGCCCCAGCATTTT
few,TRBV6-1,NA,TRBJ1-5,CVVAGHNQPQHF,TGTGTTGTTGCGGGCCACAATCAGCCCCAGCATTTT
NA,TRBV7-8,NA,TRBJ1-2,CASSLVGDGYTF,TGTGCCAGCAGCTTAGTCGGGGATGGCTACACCTTC
NA,TRBV18,TRBD1,TRBJ1-2,CASSPRGGAANGYTF,TGTGCCAGCTCACCACGAGGGGGCGCAGCCAATGGCTACACCTTC
NA,TRBV27,TRBD2,TRBJ2-3,CASSLGGGAWDTQYF,TGTGCCAGCAGTTTAGGCGGGGGGGCCTGGGATACGCAGTATTTT
NA,TRBV7-3,NA,TRBJ2-7,CASSFATGLAYEQYF,TGTGCCAGCAGCTTTGCCACGGGGCTAGCCTACGAGCAGTACTTC